This T cell receptor (beta chain) was recorded in a study of blood T cell repertoires in COVID-19. The wider study: COVID-19 samples from acute and convalescent phases originated in the United States, Italy and Spain. In each case, the material was cDNA or gDNA derived from T cells, B-cell-depleted T cells, or PBMCs.

Authors' analysis steps: Nucleated cell counts were estimated from reference gene primer amplification. The repertoire was sequenced with immunoSEQ multiplex PCR; TCRdb's copy has only in-frame clones and lacks some. V, J and clone size reflect that table, while D and trimming were determined from the DNA. The sample includes just over 150,000 clones, about 93% seen only once; the top ten take over 3.5%. The source of this sequence is a woman aged 45 to 65 with acute or convalescent COVID-19. Material for sequencing was peripheral blood.

The CDR3 loop reads CASRQGGSYNSPLHF. CDR3 DNA: TGTGCCAGTCGTCAGGGAGGCTCCTATAATTCACCCCTCCACTTT. The genes are TRBV6-5 and TRBJ1-6; maybe TRBD1 (5 bases). This CDR3 region has 15 residues. The V end lost 9 bases, the J end lost 0 bases, and 12 bases lay between the germline ends. The germline V gene has CDR1 MNHEY and CDR2 SVGAGI.